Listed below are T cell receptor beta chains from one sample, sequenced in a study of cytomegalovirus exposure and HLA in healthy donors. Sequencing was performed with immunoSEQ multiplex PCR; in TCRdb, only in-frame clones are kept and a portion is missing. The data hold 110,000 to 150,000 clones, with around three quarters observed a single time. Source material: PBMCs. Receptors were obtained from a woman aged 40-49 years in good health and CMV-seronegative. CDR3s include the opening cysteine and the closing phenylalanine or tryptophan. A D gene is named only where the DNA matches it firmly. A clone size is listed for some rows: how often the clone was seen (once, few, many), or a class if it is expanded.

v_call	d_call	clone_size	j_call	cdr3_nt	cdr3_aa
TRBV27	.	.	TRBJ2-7	TGTGCCAGCAGTACAATGGCCGGCGGGGTATACTACGAGCAGTACTTC	CASSTMAGGVYYEQYF
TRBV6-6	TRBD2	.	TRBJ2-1	TGTGCCAGCAACACGGGGGGGCCGAACAATGAGCAGTTCTTC	CASNTGGPNNEQFF
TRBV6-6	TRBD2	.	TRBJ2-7	TGTGCCAGCAGTTTCCTTACTAGCGGTGGCGAGCAGTACTTC	CASSFLTSGGEQYF
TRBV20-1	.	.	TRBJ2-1	TGCAGTGCTAGCCGGGTTAAGCAGTTCTTC	CSASRVKQFF
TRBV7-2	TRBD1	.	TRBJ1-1	TGTGCCAGCAGCTGGACAGGGTTCACTGAAGCTTTCTTT	CASSWTGFTEAFF
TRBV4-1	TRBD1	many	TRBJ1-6	TGCGCCAGCAGCCAAAAATCTGGGTCGAGTACAGGGGGAAATTCACCCCTCCACTTT	CASSQKSGSSTGGNSPLHF
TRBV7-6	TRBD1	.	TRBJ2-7	TGTGCCAGCAGCCAGGGAACAGGGGGCTACGAGCAGTACTTC	CASSQGTGGYEQYF
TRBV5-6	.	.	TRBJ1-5	TGTGCCAGCAGCTTGGGGGGAGATCAGCCCCAGCATTTT	CASSLGGDQPQHF
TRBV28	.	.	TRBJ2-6	TGTGCCAGCAGTACAATGAGGGGGACTGGGGCCAACGTCCTGACTTTC	CASSTMRGTGANVLTF
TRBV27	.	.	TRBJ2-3	TGTGCCAGCAGTTTGTTGGCAGTGCGGGATACGCAGTATTTT	CASSLLAVRDTQYF
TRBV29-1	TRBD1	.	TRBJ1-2	TGCAGCGTTGATCCGCCCAAGACAGGGGAGGATGGCTACACCTTC	CSVDPPKTGEDGYTF
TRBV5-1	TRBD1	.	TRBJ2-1	TGCGCCAGCAGCGGGACAGGGTCGGGGGATGAGCAGTTCTTC	CASSGTGSGDEQFF
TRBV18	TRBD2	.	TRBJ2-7	TGTGCCAGCTCACAGGCGGGAGGCGAGCAGTACTTC	CASSQAGGEQYF
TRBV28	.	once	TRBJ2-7	TGTGCCAGCAGGTCGGGAGCCTACTACGAGCAGTACTTC	CASRSGAYYEQYF
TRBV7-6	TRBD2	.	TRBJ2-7	TGTGCCAGCAGCCAGCGACTAGCGGGAGGAGTTTACGAGCAGTACTTC	CASSQRLAGGVYEQYF
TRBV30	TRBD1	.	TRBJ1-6	TGTGCCTGGAGAAGGACAGGGGGCGCTACTAATTCACCCCTCCACTTT	CAWRRTGGATNSPLHF
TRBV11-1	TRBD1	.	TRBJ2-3	TGTGCCAGCAGCTTTGCAGGGGGAACAGATACGCAGTATTTT	CASSFAGGTDTQYF
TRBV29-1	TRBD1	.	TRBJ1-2	TGCAGCGTTGACCGGGACAGCTATGGCTACACCTTC	CSVDRDSYGYTF
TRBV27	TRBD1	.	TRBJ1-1	TGTGCCAGCAGCCTTCGGGCAGGGGGCACTGAAGCTTTCTTT	CASSLRAGGTEAFF
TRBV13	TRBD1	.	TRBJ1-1	TGTGCCAGCAGCTTTGTACAGGGGGATCCCTCCACTGAAGCTTTCTTT	CASSFVQGDPSTEAFF
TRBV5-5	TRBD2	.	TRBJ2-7	TGTGCCAGCAGCTATAGCGGGAGGCCTGACTACGAGCAGTACTTC	CASSYSGRPDYEQYF
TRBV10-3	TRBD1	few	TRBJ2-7	TGTGCCATCAGTAAGGACAGGGTCAACGAGCAGTACTTC	CAISKDRVNEQYF
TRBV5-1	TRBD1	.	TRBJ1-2	TGCGCCAGCAGCCACCGGACAGGGGGCGGCTACACCTTC	CASSHRTGGGYTF
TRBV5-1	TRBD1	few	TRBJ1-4	TGCGCCAGCAGCCTGGACCCAGGGGGTGAAAAACTGTTTTTT	CASSLDPGGEKLFF
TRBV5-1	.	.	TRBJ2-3	TGCGCCAGCAGCTTTGATGGGGGGACGCAGCAGTACTTT	CASSFDGGTQQYF
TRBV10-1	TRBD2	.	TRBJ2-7	TGCGCCAGCAGTGAGGGGACTACACTCTCCTACGAGCAGTACTTC	CASSEGTTLSYEQYF
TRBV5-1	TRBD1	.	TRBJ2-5	TGCGCCAGCAGCCCCGGACAGGGGCTCGAGACCCAGTACTTC	CASSPGQGLETQYF
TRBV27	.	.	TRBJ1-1	TGTGCCAGCAGTCCCGGAGGGTCCACTGAAGCTTTCTTT	CASSPGGSTEAFF
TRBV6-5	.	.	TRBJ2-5	TGTGCCAGCAGTTATACCCTCCAGGGTCCCGAGACCCAGTACTTC	CASSYTLQGPETQYF
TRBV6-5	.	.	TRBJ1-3	TGTGCCAGCATAGGGGCTGGAAACACCATATATTTT	CASIGAGNTIYF
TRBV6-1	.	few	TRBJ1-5	TGTGCCAGCAGAACAGTTTCCCATCAGCCCCAGCATTTT	CASRTVSHQPQHF
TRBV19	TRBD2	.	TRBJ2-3	TGTGCCAGTAGTATCCGACTAGCGGCAAGCACAGATACGCAGTATTTT	CASSIRLAASTDTQYF
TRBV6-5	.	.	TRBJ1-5	TGTGCCAGCAGTGAAAGGAGGACTCAGCCCCAGCATTTT	CASSERRTQPQHF
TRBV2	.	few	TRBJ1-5	TGTGCCAGCAGTGAAAGGGGGAGAACTCAGCCCCAGCATTTT	CASSERGRTQPQHF
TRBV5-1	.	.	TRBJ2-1	TGCGCCAGCAGCCAAACCTGGCCTTCCTACAATGAGCAGTTCTTC	CASSQTWPSYNEQFF
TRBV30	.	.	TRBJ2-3	TGTGCCTGGGCCATGCAGGGACTTCCAGATACGCAGTATTTT	CAWAMQGLPDTQYF
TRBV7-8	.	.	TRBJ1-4	TGTGCCAGCAGACCTACAGGGTGGAGTAATGAAAAACTGTTTTTT	CASRPTGWSNEKLFF
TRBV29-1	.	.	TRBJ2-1	TGCAGCGTTGAAGCCCGGGGAGAGTACAATGAGCAGTTCTTC	CSVEARGEYNEQFF
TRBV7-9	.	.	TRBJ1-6	TGTGCCAGCAGCTTAGACGCGGGGCGTTCACCCCTCCACTTT	CASSLDAGRSPLHF
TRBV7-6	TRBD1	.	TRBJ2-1	TGTGCCAGCAGCTTATGGACAGGCCGCAATGAGCAGTTCTTC	CASSLWTGRNEQFF
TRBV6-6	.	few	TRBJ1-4	TGTGCCAGCAGTTACTCGACTGGAATAGAAAAACTGTTTTTT	CASSYSTGIEKLFF
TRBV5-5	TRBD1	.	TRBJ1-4	TGTGCCAGCAGCTTGGGACAGGGGGCGGAAAAACTGTTTTTT	CASSLGQGAEKLFF
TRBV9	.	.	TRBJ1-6	.	CASSGSFGEGDYDSYNSPLHF
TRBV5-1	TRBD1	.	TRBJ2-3	TGCGCCAGCAGAGGACAGGGAGGTCAGCGGTCTAGCACAGATACGCAGTATTTT	CASRGQGGQRSSTDTQYF
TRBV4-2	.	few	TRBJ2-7	TGTGCCAGCAGCCCGCAGCTCCGGGGCTACGAGCAGTACTTC	CASSPQLRGYEQYF
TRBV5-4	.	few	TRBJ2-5	TGTGCCAGCAGCTCCGGACAGTTAGAGACCCAGTACTTC	CASSSGQLETQYF
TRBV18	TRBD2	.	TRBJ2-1	TGTGCCAGCTCACCACCTTTGCTAGCGGGAGGAGGTGAGCAGTTCTTC	CASSPPLLAGGGEQFF
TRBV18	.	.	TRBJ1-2	TGTGCCAGCTCACAGGTGGAAAGGGGTTATGGCTACACCTTC	CASSQVERGYGYTF
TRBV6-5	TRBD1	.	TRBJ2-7	TGTGCCAGCAGAATAGGACAGGGGACCTACGAGCAGTACTTC	CASRIGQGTYEQYF
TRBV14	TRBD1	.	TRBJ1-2	TGTGCCAGCAGCTCAGGGGGCGGCTATGGCTACACCTTC	CASSSGGGYGYTF